The following is a TCR beta chain sequence with its context. Its specificity is unknown. This record comes from a study of identifying expanded T cells in peripheral blood. Study findings and constraints: Clone count variance between approximately two-week samples rose with total template count.

Assay used: immunoSEQ multiplex PCR; TCRdb lists only in-frame clones, some missing. The sample contains around 100,000 clones, around 89% of which appear only once. Trimming shortened V by 6 bases and J by 2 bases, and 8 bases separated the two germline ends. This CDR3 contains 12 residues. Germline loops: CDR1 MNHEY, CDR2 SVGAGI. V usage is TRBV6-5 and J usage is TRBJ2-7; D is unclear. The sequenced material came from blood. The source of this sequence is a person between 18 and 75 years old in good health. Here the CDR3 DNA reads TGTGCCAGCAGCAACCCTACCTACGAGCAGTACTTC. Its translation: CASSNPTYEQYF.